This is a list of T cell receptor beta chains from one sample in a study of T-cell memory formation after mild COVID-19. Via MiXCR, TCRdb re-called the 5' RACE reads, giving one row per CDR3 protein. Of 300,000 to 400,000 distinct CDR3 sequences listed, about an eighth were seen once; the top ten hold 20% to 25%. The sequencing input was PBMCs or a T cell subset sorted from them (not recorded which). The receptors were sampled from a man younger than 35 who had mild COVID-19 (a few samples of this study predate the infection). Cell type and time point are not known. Each CDR3 is given with its conserved first and last residue. D genes are given only for firm matches. Rows may omit the clone size; those that give it use once, few, many or a size class.

j_call	v_call	d_call	clone_size	cdr3_nt	cdr3_aa
TRBJ2-1	TRBV5-5	NA	few	TGTGCCAGCAGCAGAACAGGGAATGAGCAGTTCTTC	CASSRTGNEQFF
TRBJ2-1	TRBV28	NA	few	TGTGCCAGCAGCCTCGGAATCAACAATGAGCAGTTCTTC	CASSLGINNEQFF
TRBJ2-1	TRBV6-2/TRBV6-3	TRBD2	few	TGTGCCAGCAGTTATTCGCCCGGGACTAGCGGGGGGGACAATGAGCAGTTCTTC	CASSYSPGTSGGDNEQFF
TRBJ1-1	TRBV24-1	NA	many	TGTGCCACCAAAAAGGGAGCTTTCTTT	CATKKGAFF
TRBJ2-7	TRBV5-1	NA	few	TGCGCCAGCAGCGGTACTCTCTTCAGCTCCTACGAGCAGTACTTC	CASSGTLFSSYEQYF
TRBJ1-4	TRBV20-1	TRBD1	NA	TGCAGTGCGACTGGGACAGGGGGTGAAAAACTGTTTTTT	CSATGTGGEKLFF
TRBJ2-3	TRBV7-9	NA	few	TGTGCCAGCAGCTTAGGGATCGGCGATTCAGATACGCAGTATTTT	CASSLGIGDSDTQYF
TRBJ1-4	TRBV21-1	NA	few	TGTGCCAGCCGAGACCAGGACAAGGATAATGAAAAACTGTTTTTT	CASRDQDKDNEKLFF
TRBJ2-1	TRBV27	TRBD2	NA	TGTGCCAGCAGGACTAGCGGGACTGAGCAGTTCTTC	CASRTSGTEQFF
TRBJ2-1	TRBV27	TRBD1	few	TGTGCCAGCAGTTTAAGGGGGCCCCCGTACAATGAGCAGTTCTTC	CASSLRGPPYNEQFF
TRBJ1-5	TRBV7-6	NA	NA	TGTGCCAGCAGCCCCGGGGGGGGATGGAAGCCCCAGCATTTT	CASSPGGGWKPQHF
TRBJ2-7	TRBV11-2	NA	few	TGTGCCAGCAGCGGTCGGGGGTACTGGGAGCAGTACTTC	CASSGRGYWEQYF
TRBJ1-5	TRBV4-3	NA	few	TGCGCCAGCAGCCAAGCCCCTGCCCGGACAGAAAACAATCAGCCCCAGCATTTT	CASSQAPARTENNQPQHF
TRBJ2-1	TRBV11-2	TRBD2	few	TGTGCCAGCAGCGTGAGCGGGGCGGGGAATGAGCAGTTCTTC	CASSVSGAGNEQFF
TRBJ2-1	TRBV7-3	TRBD2	few	TGTGCCAGCAGACTTAACCTAGCGGGGCAGCAGTTCTTC	CASRLNLAGQQFF
TRBJ1-6	TRBV6-5	TRBD1	few	TGTGCCAGCAGTTACTCAGCAGGGGGAAGGAATTCACCCCTCCACTTT	CASSYSAGGRNSPLHF
TRBJ2-1	TRBV29-1	NA	NA	TGCAGCGTGGTATCGGGGGGCCGGTACAATGAGCAGTTCTTC	CSVVSGGRYNEQFF
TRBJ2-5	TRBV4-3	TRBD2	few	TGCGCCAGCAGTTCCATAGCGGGGGGGGAGACCCAGTACTTC	CASSSIAGGETQYF
TRBJ2-7	TRBV18	NA	NA	TGTGCCAGCTCACCACGGAGCTCCTACGAGCAGTACTTC	CASSPRSSYEQYF
TRBJ2-4	TRBV5-1	TRBD2	few	TGCGCCAGCAGCCAGGACCCGGGGGGAAACATTCAGTACTTC	CASSQDPGGNIQYF
TRBJ1-2	TRBV7-2	TRBD1	few	TGTGCCAGCAGCGCCTCGACAGGGGACTATGGCTACACCTTC	CASSASTGDYGYTF
TRBJ2-5	TRBV15	TRBD1	few	TGTGCCACCAGCAGAGATCCACAGGGGGCACAAGAGACCCAGTACTTC	CATSRDPQGAQETQYF
TRBJ2-6	TRBV9	NA	few	TGTGCCAGCAGCGTGATAGGTCCCTCCTCTGGGGCCAACGTCCTGACTTTC	CASSVIGPSSGANVLTF
TRBJ2-1	TRBV12-3/TRBV12-4	NA	few	TGTGCCAGCAGTCCCCGTGGAGCCAATGAGCAGTTCTTC	CASSPRGANEQFF
TRBJ2-3	TRBV7-8	NA	NA	TGTGCCAGCAGCTTAGCACGGGGGTACACAGATACGCAGTATTTT	CASSLARGYTDTQYF
TRBJ1-5	TRBV3-1	NA	once	TGTGCCAGCACCCAGGGTGGGCTTCAGCCACAGCATTTT	CASTQGGLQPQHF
TRBJ2-1	TRBV6-5	TRBD1	NA	TGTGCCAGCAGTTCCCCGACAGGGGGCGCCTACAATGAGCAGTTCTTC	CASSSPTGGAYNEQFF
TRBJ1-1	TRBV12-3/TRBV12-4	NA	NA	TGTGCCAGCGATCCCCTAGCAGCTTTCTTT	CASDPLAAFF
TRBJ2-3	TRBV7-3	NA	NA	TGTGCCAGCAGACCCGCTGAGGGGGGTCCAGATACGCAGTATTTT	CASRPAEGGPDTQYF
TRBJ2-5	TRBV9	NA	few	TGTGCCAGCAGCGTAGGGACTAAAGAGACCCAGTACTTC	CASSVGTKETQYF
TRBJ1-2	TRBV6-2/TRBV6-3	NA	few	TGTGCCAGCAGTGACGGACGCTTGGCCTATGGCTACACCTTC	CASSDGRLAYGYTF
TRBJ1-6	TRBV4-3	TRBD1	few	TGCGCCAGCAGCCAGGGGACAGGGGGTAATACACCCCTCCACTTT	CASSQGTGGNTPLHF
TRBJ1-4	TRBV28	NA	few	TGTGCCAGCAGTTCCCCCGGGGGCCCGAATGAAAAACTGTTTTTT	CASSSPGGPNEKLFF
TRBJ2-1	TRBV10-3	TRBD2	few	TGTGCCATCAAGGGACTAGCGGGGGGTGAGCAGTTCTTC	CAIKGLAGGEQFF
TRBJ2-3	TRBV7-2	NA	many	TGTGCCAGCAGCGTAATAATCTCAGATACGCAGTATTTT	CASSVIISDTQYF
TRBJ2-7	TRBV19	NA	NA	TGTGCCAGTAGTCGACGGCTGTGGGCCTACGAGCAGTACTTC	CASSRRLWAYEQYF
TRBJ1-5	TRBV18	TRBD1	NA	TGTGCCAGCTCACCAGCCTCAGGGGGTAATCAGCCCCAGCATTTT	CASSPASGGNQPQHF
TRBJ1-2	TRBV20-1	TRBD1	few	TGCAGTGCTCCTCCGGGACAGGGGGTCGGCTACACCTTC	CSAPPGQGVGYTF
TRBJ1-2	TRBV9	NA	few	TGTGCCAGCAGCGTGAGTCTTCTGAGGGACGATGGCTACACCTTC	CASSVSLLRDDGYTF
TRBJ2-5	TRBV12-3/TRBV12-4	NA	NA	TGTGCCAGCAGCTTTGTGGGGAGGGGGGGACAAGAGACCCAGTACTTC	CASSFVGRGGQETQYF
TRBJ1-4	TRBV4-3	NA	few	TGCGCCAGCAGCCAAGATCCATACTCCACCACAACTGAAAAACTGTTTTTT	CASSQDPYSTTTEKLFF
TRBJ2-1	TRBV6-6	NA	NA	TGTGCCAGCAGTTACTTTCTTGGTAGCTCCTACAATGAGCAGTTCTTC	CASSYFLGSSYNEQFF
TRBJ1-1	TRBV14	TRBD1	few	TGTGCCAGCAGCCGACAGGGTCGGGGCACTGAAGCTTTCTTT	CASSRQGRGTEAFF
TRBJ2-2	TRBV7-2	TRBD1	NA	TGTGCCAGCAGCTTACAACAGGGGGCCGGGGAGCTGTTTTTT	CASSLQQGAGELFF
TRBJ2-5	TRBV2	TRBD2	NA	TGTGCCAGCAGGCGGGGGGAGGTAGAGACCCAGTACTTC	CASRRGEVETQYF
TRBJ1-5	TRBV7-8	NA	NA	TGTGCCAGCAGCTTTTTAGGACCGGGTTCTCAGCCCCAGCATTTT	CASSFLGPGSQPQHF